The 6 T cell receptor beta chains below were found in one sample sequenced in a study of blood T cells in healthy people across ages. Primed by a sample-barcoded 5' primer and a J-beta primer mix, a second PCR proceeded for about 6 to 11 cycles. TCRdb itself ran the 5' RACE reads through MiXCR, one entry per CDR3 protein. The profile covers about a million distinct CDR3 sequences, with 51% appearing a single time and 20% to 25% taken by the ten largest. The sequencing input was blood. These receptors all stem from a woman aged 60-75 years in good health.

V is TRBV6-1 and J is TRBJ1-4; D remains unclear. Trimming stripped 4 bases from V and 4 bases from J, with 10 bases between. CDR3 length equals 14 residues. Germline CDR1 MNHNS, CDR2 SASEGT. DNA of the CDR3: TGTGCCAGCAGTGGGACCGCCCATAATGAAAAACTGTTTTTT. This gives the protein CASSGTAHNEKLFF.

This clonotype was observed many times. The chain recombines TRBV2 with TRBJ2-5; D remains ambiguous. Germline CDR1 and CDR2: SNHLY and FYNNEI. The CDR3 contains 10 residues. The V end was cut by 5 bases, the J end by 4 bases, with 2 bases between. For the CDR3, the DNA is TGTGCCAGCAGTAGAGAGACCCAGTACTTC. Translating gives CASSRETQYF. Full variable domain (outside the CDR3, taken from reference TRBV2 and TRBJ2-5): EPEVTQTPSHQVTQMGQEVILRCVPISNHLYFYWYRQILGQKVEFLVSFYNNEISEKSEIFDDQFSVERPDGSNFTLKIRSTKLEDSAMYFCASSRETQYFGPGTRLLVL.

V and J are TRBV3-1 and TRBJ2-7; 11 bases fit TRBD2. J was trimmed by 3 bases and V by 0 bases; bases with no gene match: 4. The CDR3 extends over 16 amino acids. CDR1 and CDR2 from the germline V gene are LGHDT and YNNKEL (reference sequence). The CDR3 bases are TGTGCCAGCAGCCAAGACTTACTAGCGGGAGTCTACGAGCAGTACTTC. Protein sequence: CASSQDLLAGVYEQYF.

This clonotype was found a few times. The gene calls are TRBV4-3 and TRBJ2-5; D possibly corresponds to TRBD2 (5 bases). Germline lookup yields CDR1 LGHNA and CDR2 YSLEER. V shed 3 bases and J shed 4 bases, with 15 bases lying between them. This CDR3 is built from 15 residues. Here the CDR3 DNA reads TGCGCCAGCAGCCACTATATCGGAGGCGGAGAGACCCAGTACTTC. Translation gives CASSHYIGGGETQYF.

This clonotype appeared a single time. This chain uses TRBV28 with TRBJ1-2, with D perhaps TRBD1 (6 bases). Germline assignment: CDR1 MDHEN and CDR2 SYDVKM. V was cut by 4 bases and J by 5 bases, with 17 bases left in between. The CDR3 extends over 15 amino acids. The CDR3 bases are TGTGCCAGCAGTTGGGGGGACACCACGGGGTATGGCTACACCTTC. Translating it yields CASSWGDTTGYGYTF.

This sequence joins TRBV28 and TRBJ2-5; D may be TRBD2 (5 bases). TRBJ2-7 matches the DNA end more closely, so the J call is doubtful. The CDR3 is 15 amino acids. In germline, CDR1 is MDHEN, CDR2 SYDVKM. The CDR3 here is CASSFMSVEVYEQYF. CDR3 nucleotides: TGTGCCAGCAGTTTTATGTCCGTGGAGGTTTACGAGCAGTACTTC.